The TCR beta chain described here comes from a study of tumor-infiltrating lymphocytes in primary liver carcinoma. The researchers produced TCR beta cDNA from approximately 460 ng total RNA with a constant-region primer. What produced the TCR beta libraries was three nested multiplex PCR rounds using slightly modified ARM-PCR. PCR rounds one and two used TRBV1-TRBV30 forward primers with a C-beta reverse primer for 10 cycles each. TCRdb re-called the multiplex PCR reads through MiXCR, storing one row per CDR3 protein. The data hold 95,000 to 100,000 distinct CDR3 sequences, with about two thirds observed a single time. Scientists recovered RNA and DNA together from roughly 21-30 mg of unsorted bulk tissue. Tumor samples were assessed, and every one had over 90% viable tumor cells. Germline values: CDR1 SGHRS, CDR2 YFSETQ. This CDR3 comprises 16 residues. V trimming: 0 bases; J trimming: 2 bases; junction bases outside the gene matches: 7.

This clonotype was detected ten times or more. The J gene is TRBJ2-5, the V gene TRBV5-1; TRBD2 matches at 7 bases. The sequence was obtained from an older woman with primary liver carcinoma and hepatitis B virus infection. Specimen: liver tumor tissue from sampling region 2. The subset was: tumor region T2, inferior pole. CDR3 sequence reads: CASSLASGGLQETQYF. In DNA form, the CDR3 reads TGCGCCAGCAGCTTGGCCTCGGGAGGCCTTCAAGAGACCCAGTACTTC. Full variable domain (outside the CDR3, taken from reference TRBV5-1 and TRBJ2-5): KAGVTQTPRYLIKTRGQQVTLSCSPISGHRSVSWYQQTPGQGLQFLFEYFSETQRNKGNFPGRFSGRQFSNSRSEMNVSTLELGDSALYLCASSLASGGLQETQYFGPGTRLLVL.